This entry lists 28 T cell receptor beta chains sequenced from one sample in a study of T cells in Graves' hyperthyroidism and ophthalmopathy. What was amplified from RNA transcripts were TCR beta CDR3 regions. With the HTBI primer set, the TCR CDR3 went through a first round of RT-PCR. TCRdb fed the multiplex PCR reads into MiXCR, producing one record per CDR3 protein. The table records over 700,000 distinct CDR3 sequences, roughly a sixth of them present only once. Input material: blood. The receptor source for this set is a woman aged 45-65 years with Graves' hyperthyroidism that later progressed to Graves' ophthalmopathy.

V and J are TRBV12-3 or TRBV12-4 and TRBJ1-3; D is uncertain. This CDR3 is 15 amino acids long. V was cut by 1 base and J by 1 base, with 8 bases left in between. The CDR3 sequence: CASSLGVQSGNTIYF. The DNA for the CDR3 is TGTGCCAGCAGTTTAGGGGTCCAATCTGGAAACACCATATATTTT.

This clonotype was detected ten times or more. J is TRBJ2-7 and V is TRBV6-1; D possibly uses TRBD1 or TRBD2 (6 bases each). The germline gives CDR1 MNHNS, CDR2 SASEGT. The germline V and J ends were trimmed by 6 bases and 6 bases, with 21 bases remaining between them. The CDR3 consists of 15 residues. The CDR3 loop reads CASRGGLAGASEQYF. In DNA, the CDR3 is TGTGCCAGCAGAGGGGGACTCGCCGGCGCGTCCGAGCAGTACTTC.

This clonotype was recorded many times. The V gene is TRBV20-1, the J gene TRBJ2-2; D unresolved. Germline-derived CDR1 and CDR2 are DFQATT and SNEGSKA (reference sequence). The CDR3 length is 12 residues. V was clipped by 4 bases and J by 6 bases, with 9 bases between them. Written as DNA, the CDR3 is TGCAGTGCTACAAATAATGCCGGGGAGCTGTTTTTT. As protein: CSATNNAGELFF.

This clonotype was counted a few times. The chain joins TRBV10-3 to TRBJ1-5; TRBD1 is a possible D gene (6 bases). CDR1 is ENHRY and CDR2 is SYGVKD in the germline V gene. This CDR3 spans 17 amino acids. The V gene lost 3 bases and the J gene lost 1 base, with 16 bases spanning the gap. CDR3 DNA sequence: TGTGCCATCAGTGATAGTTCGGGGGCGTGGAGCAATCAGCCCCAGCATTTT. It is translated as CAISDSSGAWSNQPQHF.

Concerning this clonotype itself: It may be a read error: a sequence one base away is much more abundant. The chain is built from TRBV3-1 and TRBJ1-6, with D perhaps TRBD1 (5 bases). This CDR3 is 15 amino acids long. Between the trimmed V and J ends, which lost 4 bases and 8 bases, there was a span of 15 bases. In germline, CDR1 is LGHDT, CDR2 YNNKEL (reference sequence). This CDR3 is CASSREAGWDSPLHF. In DNA, the CDR3 is TGTGCCAGCAGCCGAGAAGCAGGGTGGGATTCACCCCTCCACTTT.

This clonotype was picked up many times. The chain links TRBV27 to TRBJ1-6; weak D call: TRBD1 (5 bases). The V gene lost 4 bases and the J gene lost 10 bases, with 23 bases spanning the gap. The germline V gene encodes CDR1 MNHEY and CDR2 SMNVEV (reference sequence). The CDR3 is made up of 17 amino acids. CDR3 DNA: TGTGCCAGCAGTTCCTTCACAGGAGTTGGCAGACGGTCACCCCTCCACTTT. It yields the protein CASSSFTGVGRRSPLHF.

The table lists this clonotype with many counts. The rearrangement links TRBV12-3 or TRBV12-4 to TRBJ2-5, with TRBD2 identical over 8 bases. Unmatched junction bases numbered 11, after V lost 4 bases and J lost 1 base. This CDR3 is 17 amino acids long. CDR3 nucleotide sequence: TGTGCCAGCAGTTCCTTATCGGGGGGGATTCTCCAAGAGACCCAGTACTTC. This sequence encodes CASSSLSGGILQETQYF.

The gene calls are TRBV9 and TRBJ2-1; D unclear. Germline V lookup: CDR1 SGDLS, CDR2 YYNGEE. The CDR3 is 13 residues long. The V and J ends lost 0 bases and 9 bases respectively, with 10 bases between them. The CDR3 DNA reads TGTGCCAGCAGCGTAGACCCCTTAGCTGAGCAGTTCTTC. Amino acids: CASSVDPLAEQFF.

The J gene is TRBJ1-6, the V gene TRBV12-3 or TRBV12-4; no reliable D call. V lost 5 bases to trimming and J lost 0 bases, with 14 bases between them. The CDR3 is made up of 17 amino acids. This CDR3 reads CASSADGRSSYNSPLHF. In DNA, the CDR3 is TGTGCCAGCAGTGCCGACGGCCGGAGCTCCTATAATTCACCCCTCCACTTT.

This clonotype was recorded a few times. The chain joins TRBV20-1 to TRBJ2-5; D unclear. The length of the CDR3 is 14 residues. The V end lost 0 bases, the J end lost 5 bases, and 13 bases lay between the germline ends. Germline CDR1 is DFQATT and CDR2 is SNEGSKA (reference sequence). DNA for the CDR3: TGCAGTGCTAGAGATGGCCAGGCCGGCGAGACCCAGTACTTC. Protein: CSARDGQAGETQYF.

This clonotype appeared a few times. The rearrangement joins TRBV2 to TRBJ2-3; D perhaps matches TRBD1 (5 bases). CDR1 SNHLY and CDR2 FYNNEI come from the germline V gene. This CDR3 comprises 15 residues. Trimming removed 6 bases from V and 4 bases from J, with 17 bases in between. CDR3 residues: CASRAAGWAADTQYF. In nucleotides, the CDR3 is TGTGCCAGCAGGGCTGCAGGGTGGGCGGCAGATACGCAGTATTTT.

J is TRBJ1-1 and V is TRBV6-5; the match to TRBD1 covers 8 bases. Trimming at V came to 0 bases and at J to 5 bases, leaving 8 bases not matched to a gene. This CDR3 contains 16 residues. Germline assignment: CDR1 MNHEY and CDR2 SVGAGI. DNA of the CDR3: TGTGCCAGCAGTTACTCCGGGGCAGGGGGCAGGACTGAAGCTTTCTTT. Translating it yields CASSYSGAGGRTEAFF.

The gene calls are TRBV13 and TRBJ2-3; no firm D call. V was trimmed by 1 base and J by 2 bases, leaving 10 bases between them. The length of the CDR3 is 15 residues. Per the germline V gene, CDR1 is PRHDT and CDR2 is FYEKMQ (reference sequence). This chain's CDR3 is CASSLDASITDTQYF. Written as DNA, the CDR3 is TGTGCCAGCAGCTTAGACGCATCTATCACAGATACGCAGTATTTT.

This clonotype has ten or more counts. The gene calls are TRBV30 and TRBJ2-2; TRBD2 might be the D (5 bases). Trimming cost V 4 bases and J 4 bases, with 10 bases left between them. The CDR3 is 13 amino acids. The germline V gene has CDR1 GTSNPN and CDR2 SVGIG (reference sequence). The CDR3 bases are TGTGCCTGGACCACCACTAGCACCGGGGAGCTGTTTTTT. Translation: CAWTTTSTGELFF.

This clonotype was seen repeatedly, ten times or more. The CDR3 region is CSAVGTVSSYEQYF. The CDR3 DNA reads TGCAGTGCTGTGGGGACGGTATCCTCCTACGAGCAGTACTTC. J is TRBJ2-7 and V is TRBV20-1; tentatively, D is TRBD1 or TRBD2 (5 bases each). CDR3 length: 14 amino acids. With 5 bases removed from V and 0 bases from J, the gap between germline ends came to 14 bases. Germline V gene sequence: CDR1 DFQATT, CDR2 SNEGSKA (reference sequence).

V usage is TRBV5-1 and J usage is TRBJ1-4; D gene ambiguous. Trimming stripped 1 base from V and 5 bases from J, with 9 bases between. This CDR3 has 14 amino acids. The germline V gene has CDR1 SGHRS and CDR2 YFSETQ. The CDR3: CASSLTLENEKLFF. The CDR3 bases are TGCGCCAGCAGCTTGACATTAGAGAATGAAAAACTGTTTTTT.

This clonotype was seen at least ten times. This chain uses TRBV11-2 with TRBJ1-2; D is ambiguous. Trimming left V 2 bases short and J 0 bases short, with 7 bases between. Germline V lookup: CDR1 SGHAT, CDR2 FQNNGV. The CDR3 is made up of 14 amino acids. The chain's CDR3 is CASSLSPANYGYTF. CDR3 in DNA: TGTGCCAGCAGCTTATCCCCAGCTAACTATGGCTACACCTTC.

There are a few counts of this clonotype. The rearrangement links TRBV6-1 to TRBJ2-7; D remains ambiguous. The V end lost 4 bases, the J end lost 0 bases, and 4 bases lay between the germline ends. The CDR3 runs to 12 residues. Germline CDR1 reads MNHNS; CDR2 reads SASEGT. The CDR3 DNA is TGTGCCAGCAGTGGGGCCTCCTACGAGCAGTACTTC. Its protein product is CASSGASYEQYF.

This clonotype was counted at least ten times. Here the CDR3 DNA reads TGCGCCAGCAGCGAGGGAGGGATCCCGGGCAATCAGCCCCAGCATTTT. Translating gives CASSEGGIPGNQPQHF. V gene TRBV5-1 combines with J gene TRBJ1-5; D ambiguous. Trimming pared 4 bases from V and 2 bases from J, leaving 16 bases between. The germline V gene has CDR1 SGHRS and CDR2 YFSETQ. The CDR3 extends over 16 amino acids.

Remarks on this clonotype: A read error is possible here, since a much larger clone lies one base away. V usage is TRBV20-1 and J usage is TRBJ1-5, with D perhaps matching TRBD1 (5 bases). The V end was cut by 6 bases, the J end by 7 bases, with 16 bases between. This CDR3 is 13 amino acids long. Per the germline V gene, CDR1 is DFQATT and CDR2 is SNEGSKA (reference sequence). In DNA, the CDR3 is TGCAGTGCGGTGGAGGGGCCGGGACAGCCCCAGCATTTT. Translation gives CSAVEGPGQPQHF.

The rearrangement uses TRBV11-1 and TRBJ1-6; D possibly corresponds to TRBD1 (5 bases). Trimming removed 5 bases from V and 7 bases from J, with 9 bases in between. Germline CDR1 and CDR2: SGHAT and FQDESV (reference sequence). The CDR3 length is 13 residues. CDR3: CASSRGWNSPLHF. The CDR3 DNA is TGTGCCAGCAGCAGGGGATGGAATTCACCCCTCCACTTT.

Concerning this clonotype itself: A clone one base away is much larger, so this may be a read error. The chain uses TRBV11-3 and TRBJ1-3, with D possibly matching TRBD1 (6 bases). The CDR3 runs to 14 residues. Germline V gene sequence: CDR1 SGHNT, CDR2 YENEEA. The CDR3 region has the DNA TGTGCCAGCAGCTTGACAGGTCACGGAAACACCACATATTTT. Protein product: CASSLTGHGNTTYF.

The sample holds many counts of this clonotype. The chain carries TRBV30 and TRBJ2-2; TRBD2 is a possible D gene (5 bases). Germline CDR1 is GTSNPN and CDR2 is SVGIG (reference sequence). This CDR3 region has 14 residues. The V end was cut by 3 bases, the J end by 5 bases, with 13 bases between. In nucleotides, the CDR3 is TGTGCCTGGAGCGCTAGCCTTCAAACCGGGGAGCTGTTTTTT. Translated: CAWSASLQTGELFF.

This clonotype was recorded at least ten times. This chain uses TRBV3-1 with TRBJ2-3, with 7 bases aligning to TRBD1. The CDR3 loop spans 17 amino acids. CDR1 is LGHDT and CDR2 is YNNKEL in the germline V gene (reference sequence). Trimming at V came to 4 bases and at J to 0 bases, leaving 10 bases not matched to a gene. The CDR3 DNA reads as TGTGCCAGCAGCCCCAGTACCGGACAGGTCAGCACAGATACGCAGTATTTT. It yields the protein CASSPSTGQVSTDTQYF.

The J gene is TRBJ1-5, the V gene TRBV11-2, with D tentatively TRBD1 (6 bases). This CDR3 comprises 16 residues. Trimming pared 6 bases from V and 1 base from J, leaving 16 bases between. The germline CDR1 and CDR2 sequences are SGHAT and FQNNGV. The CDR3 loop is CASSLRAGVSNQPQHF. CDR3 nucleotide sequence: TGTGCCAGCAGTCTAAGGGCAGGGGTGAGCAATCAGCCCCAGCATTTT.

This clonotype was seen many times. The chain is built from TRBV11-2 and TRBJ2-2; D is ambiguous. The V end lost 4 bases, the J end lost 6 bases, and 9 bases lay between the germline ends. Germline loops: CDR1 SGHAT, CDR2 FQNNGV. There are 13 residues in the CDR3. CDR3 sequence (DNA): TGTGCCAGCAGCTCGCAGTTGGCCGGGGAGCTGTTTTTT. It codes for CASSSQLAGELFF.

This clonotype was seen many times. V is TRBV6-2 or TRBV6-3 and J is TRBJ2-3; 8 bases are shared with TRBD1. V shed 2 bases and J 3 bases; nucleotides not matched to a gene: 10. Germline CDR1 is MNHEY and CDR2 is SVGEGT. The length of the CDR3 is 17 residues. CDR3 amino acids: CASSYTLDRGETDTQYF. CDR3 DNA sequence: TGTGCCAGCAGTTACACCCTCGACAGGGGAGAAACAGATACGCAGTATTTT.

This clonotype has a count of ten or more. V gene TRBV12-3 or TRBV12-4 combines with J gene TRBJ1-6, with TRBD1 matching over 8 bases. The CDR3 contains 15 residues. V trimming: 1 base; J trimming: 9 bases; junction bases outside the gene matches: 5. Here the CDR3 reads CASSLGAGGSSPLHF. CDR3 nucleotides: TGTGCCAGCAGTTTAGGCGCAGGGGGCAGTTCACCCCTCCACTTT.